This T cell receptor beta chain was sequenced during a study of blood T cells in healthy people across ages. For the second PCR, which ran for roughly 6 to 11 cycles, a sample-barcoded 5' primer and a J-beta primer mix were used. TCRdb re-called the 5' RACE reads through MiXCR, storing one row per CDR3 protein. The table has about 1.8 million distinct CDR3 sequences, around 50% seen once. The length of the CDR3 is 16 residues. Germline CDR1 SGHVS, CDR2 FNYEAQ. Germline trimming cut 2 bases from V and 7 bases from J; bases unmatched to any gene: 9. The sequenced sample consisted of blood. The V and J genes are TRBV7-6 and TRBJ1-1, with 11 bases that match TRBD1. The TCR sequence derives from a woman aged 40 to 49 in good health. The CDR3 reads CASSLPGTGGFGEAFF. Written as DNA, the CDR3 is TGTGCCAGCAGCTTACCAGGGACAGGGGGTTTCGGTGAAGCTTTCTTT.